This TCR beta chain was captured in a study of technical replicates of blood from several donors. The CDR3 is 13 residues long. Germline CDR1 SQVTM, CDR2 ANQGSEA. With 7 bases clipped from V and 3 bases from J, the junction kept 5 bases outside the gene matches. Method: immunoSEQ multiplex PCR; TCRdb's copy keeps in-frame clones and lacks some. The sample lists more than 90,000 clones; approximately 94% were seen once. This clonotype was obtained from a human donor in good health. Sequences were obtained from T cells isolated from PBMCs. V gene TRBV29-1 combines with J gene TRBJ1-4; 7 nucleotides agree with TRBD1. The CDR3 here is CSAMTGPNEKLFF. Here the CDR3 DNA reads TGCAGCGCAATGACAGGGCCTAATGAAAAACTGTTTTTT.